The rows below give T cell receptor beta chains drawn from one sample of a study of cytomegalovirus exposure and HLA in healthy donors. The data were produced by immunoSEQ multiplex PCR, yet TCRdb's version contains in-frame clones alone and is incomplete. Of 130,000 to 150,000 clones in the sample, about three quarters are singletons; the top ten hold 3.9%. Sequences were obtained from PBMCs. Receptor source: a man in his late teens or twenties in good health and CMV-seronegative. The CDR3 runs from the conserved cysteine through the conserved F or W. The D gene is left open where the match is weak. Part of the rows lack a size; the others show once, few, many or a class for expanded clones.

V gene	J gene	clone size	D gene	CDR3 protein	CDR3 DNA
TRBV5-1	TRBJ1-1	.	.	CASSLVSSRGTEAFF	TGCGCCAGCAGCTTGGTGTCCTCGAGGGGGACTGAAGCTTTCTTT
TRBV7-8	TRBJ2-7	.	TRBD2	CASSLRGGSGRRVYEQYF	TGTGCCAGCAGCTTAAGGGGGGGTAGCGGGAGGCGAGTCTACGAGCAGTACTTC
TRBV10-2	TRBJ2-2	.	TRBD2	CASSDLARLAGDGELFF	TGCGCCAGCAGTGACTTGGCTCGACTAGCGGGAGACGGGGAGCTGTTTTTT
TRBV19	TRBJ2-3	.	.	CASSINERRPGTQYF	TGTGCCAGTAGTATAAATGAGAGGAGGCCGGGTACGCAGTATTTT
TRBV11-3	TRBJ2-5	.	TRBD2	CASSDRTGGQETQYF	TGTGCCAGCAGCGACCGGACGGGGGGGCAAGAGACCCAGTACTTC
TRBV30	TRBJ1-2	.	.	CAWSVRGVGYTF	TGTGCCTGGAGTGTACGGGGGGTCGGCTACACCTTC
TRBV18	TRBJ2-1	.	.	CASSPRSTDHEQFF	TGTGCCAGCTCCCCTCGATCGACAGACCATGAGCAGTTCTTC
TRBV6-1	TRBJ1-6	few	TRBD1	CASSTGTGDSPLHF	TGTGCCAGCAGTACCGGGACAGGGGATTCACCCCTCCACTTT
TRBV2	TRBJ1-3	.	TRBD1	CASKGQGTYSGNTIYF	TGTGCCAGCAAGGGACAGGGAACTTACTCTGGAAACACCATATATTTT
TRBV28	TRBJ1-5	few	TRBD1	CASSFSQGHYQPQHF	TGTGCCAGCAGTTTTTCACAGGGGCATTATCAGCCCCAGCATTTT
TRBV6-6	TRBJ2-7	medium-sized	TRBD2	CASSYSTSGYEQYF	TGTGCCAGCAGTTACTCGACTAGCGGCTACGAGCAGTACTTC
TRBV2	TRBJ1-1	.	TRBD1	CARTGTGDEAFF	TGTGCCAGAACCGGGACAGGGGATGAAGCTTTCTTT
TRBV29-1	TRBJ2-5	.	.	CSAARDSSLQETQYF	TGCAGCGCCGCCCGGGACTCATCCCTCCAAGAGACCCAGTACTTC
TRBV28	TRBJ1-3	.	TRBD1	CASSLWTGGSGNTIYF	TGTGCCAGCAGTTTATGGACAGGGGGCTCTGGAAACACCATATATTTT
TRBV9	TRBJ2-1	.	TRBD2	CASSVGDSGRYNEQFF	TGTGCCAGCAGCGTAGGTGATAGCGGGCGGTACAATGAGCAGTTCTTC
TRBV27	TRBJ2-1	.	TRBD2	CASSSLAGGPNEQFF	TGTGCCAGCAGTTCACTAGCGGGAGGGCCGAATGAGCAGTTCTTC
TRBV7-9	TRBJ1-2	.	.	CASSSGPTNYGYTF	TGTGCCAGCAGCTCAGGGCCTACTAACTATGGCTACACCTTC
TRBV28	TRBJ2-3	once	.	CASSLQGTTDTQYF	TGTGCCAGCAGTTTACAGGGTACGACAGATACGCAGTATTTT
TRBV7-9	TRBJ2-1	.	TRBD2	CASSLETGGLSSQFF	TGTGCCAGCAGCTTAGAAACGGGAGGGTTAAGCTCGCAGTTCTTC
TRBV7-2	TRBJ2-7	.	TRBD2	CASSLGLAGAYEQYF	TGTGCCAGCAGCTTAGGACTAGCGGGCGCCTACGAGCAGTACTTC
TRBV4-1	TRBJ1-1	.	TRBD1	CASSQGAGTGGTEAFF	TGCGCCAGCAGCCAAGGGGCCGGGACAGGGGGCACTGAAGCTTTCTTT
TRBV5-1	TRBJ2-1	.	TRBD1	CASSVGGTGGGEQFF	TGCGCCAGCAGCGTGGGCGGGACAGGAGGGGGTGAGCAGTTCTTC